These 15 T cell receptor beta chains came from one sample sequenced in a study of OX40 agonist ivuxolimab in advanced cancers. Produced via immunoSEQ multiplex PCR; TCRdb's table is partial and in-frame only. This table holds 70,000 or so clones, approximately 91% found once. The specimen comprised CD4+ or CD8+ T cells sorted from blood, sampled in a trial of the OX40 agonist ivuxolimab. These receptors originate from an adult with an advanced solid tumor such as melanoma, head and neck, liver or kidney cancer.

The CDR3 reads CASSPGTSGRDTQYF. Here the CDR3 DNA reads TGCGCCAGCAGCCCAGGGACTAGCGGGAGGGATACGCAGTATTTT. The rearrangement joins TRBV4-1 to TRBJ2-3, with 15 bases aligning to TRBD2. CDR3 size: 15 residues. The V gene's germline CDR1 is MGHRA and CDR2 YSYEKL. Trimming took 4 bases from V and 6 from J; bases not matched to a gene: 2.

This chain links TRBV28 with TRBJ1-5; 7 bases match TRBD1. From germline, CDR1 is MDHEN and CDR2 SYDVKM. Losses at the gene ends were 5 bases for V and 1 base for J; bases not matched to a gene: 8. The CDR3 loop spans 16 amino acids. This chain's CDR3 is CASSPWTGGSNQPQHF. The CDR3 DNA reads TGTGCCAGCAGTCCGTGGACAGGAGGGAGCAATCAGCCCCAGCATTTT.

The V call is TRBV7-2, the J call TRBJ1-2, with D maybe TRBD1 (5 bases). The CDR3 extends over 13 amino acids. Germline V gives CDR1 SGHTA, CDR2 FQGNSA. V gave up 0 bases and J gave up 7 bases, with 9 bases separating them. This chain's CDR3 is CASSLALRGGYTF. The CDR3 DNA sequence: TGTGCCAGCAGCTTAGCGCTAAGGGGTGGCTACACCTTC. The whole variable domain, remainder taken from reference TRBV7-2 and TRBJ1-2, is GAGVSQSPSNKVTEKGKDVELRCDPISGHTALYWYRQSLGQGLEFLIYFQGNSAPDKSGLPSDRFSAERTGGSVSTLTIQRTQQEDSAVYLCASSLALRGGYTFGSGTRLTVV.

This rearrangement joins TRBV11-2 to TRBJ2-7, with D unclear. CDR3 length: 12 residues. The V gene lost 3 bases and the J gene lost 5 bases, with 8 bases spanning the gap. Germline CDR1 SGHAT, CDR2 FQNNGV. The CDR3 DNA reads TGTGCCAGCAGCTTCCCCCCCCACGAGCAGTACTTC. It encodes CASSFPPHEQYF.

The chain employs TRBV15 and TRBJ2-1; no clear D. Germline V CDR1 and CDR2: LNHNV, YYDKDF (reference sequence). The CDR3 spans 12 residues. Trimming took 4 bases from V and 5 from J, leaving 6 bases between them. The CDR3 sequence is CATSTENNEQFF. DNA of the CDR3: TGTGCCACCAGCACAGAGAACAATGAGCAGTTCTTC.

This sequence joins TRBV6-5 and TRBJ1-2; D remains ambiguous. V dropped 4 bases and J dropped 4 bases, with 4 bases sitting between them. Germline-derived CDR1 and CDR2 are MNHEY and SVGAGI. The CDR3 spans 11 residues. CDR3 in DNA: TGTGCCAGCAGTTCGGTCTATGGCTACACCTTC. Residues: CASSSVYGYTF.

This chain connects TRBV28 to TRBJ1-1; unclear D gene. This CDR3 spans 15 amino acids. V lost 2 bases and J 2 bases, leaving 12 bases between the germline ends. Germline assignment: CDR1 MDHEN and CDR2 SYDVKM. The CDR3 nucleotides are TGTGCCAGCAGTTTAGATGGTAGGGTAAACACTGAAGCTTTCTTT. It encodes CASSLDGRVNTEAFF. Drawing the rest from reference TRBV28 and TRBJ1-1, the complete variable domain is DVKVTQSSRYLVKRTGEKVFLECVQDMDHENMFWYRQDPGLGLRLIYFSYDVKMKEKGDIPEGYSVSREKKERFSLILESASTNQTSMYLCASSLDGRVNTEAFFGQGTRLTVV.

The chain combines TRBV7-9 with TRBJ2-7; D possibly corresponds to TRBD2 (6 bases). The CDR3 totals 14 residues. V was shortened by 5 bases and J by 0 bases, with 11 bases between the two germline ends. Germline assignment: CDR1 SEHNR and CDR2 FQNEAQ (reference sequence). CDR3: CASSTSGYSYEQYF. The CDR3 bases are TGTGCCAGCAGCACCAGCGGGTACTCCTACGAGCAGTACTTC.

The chain uses TRBV25-1 and TRBJ2-3; D unresolved. V gave up 5 bases and J gave up 0 bases, with 12 bases separating them. CDR1 and CDR2 from the germline V gene are MGHDK and SYGVNS. The CDR3 consists of 15 residues. CDR3 coding DNA: TGTGCCAGCAGTTCCCTGGGCACCAGCACAGATACGCAGTATTTT. As protein: CASSSLGTSTDTQYF. Filled out from reference TRBV25-1 and TRBJ2-3, the complete variable domain reads EADIYQTPRYLVIGTGKKITLECSQTMGHDKMYWYQQDPGMELHLIHYSYGVNSTEKGDLSSESTVSRIRTEHFPLTLESARPSHTSQYLCASSSLGTSTDTQYFGPGTRLTVL.

The chain combines TRBV4-3 with TRBJ2-1, with a possible D match to TRBD2 (5 bases). The length of the CDR3 is 17 residues. Germline assignment: CDR1 LGHNA and CDR2 YSLEER. Between the trimmed V and J ends, which lost 0 bases and 3 bases, there was a span of 15 bases. The CDR3 sequence is CASSQELAGIDYNEQFF. CDR3 coding DNA: TGCGCCAGCAGCCAAGAGCTCGCCGGGATTGACTACAATGAGCAGTTCTTC.

The rearrangement uses TRBV19 and TRBJ1-1, with D possibly being TRBD1 (6 bases). V lost 2 bases, J lost 3 bases, and 19 bases lay in between. Looked up from germline, CDR1 is LNHDA and CDR2 is SQIVND (reference sequence). This CDR3 spans 17 amino acids. CDR3 DNA sequence: TGTGCCAGTAGTATATCAGGGGCAGGGGTCGAGGACACTGAAGCTTTCTTT. Translating it yields CASSISGAGVEDTEAFF.

This chain connects TRBV10-2 to TRBJ2-3, with 14 bases aligning to TRBD2. CDR1 is WSHSY and CDR2 is SAAADI in the germline V gene. The CDR3 sequence is 17 residues long. V shed 4 bases and J 2 bases; nucleotides not matched to a gene: 5. For the CDR3, the DNA is TGCGCCAGCAGTGTCGGGGGACTAGCGGGAGACACAGATACGCAGTATTTT. Translation gives CASSVGGLAGDTDTQYF.

This clone was recorded only once. The V gene is TRBV7-2, the J gene TRBJ1-4; 8 positions match TRBD1. The germline V gene encodes CDR1 SGHTA and CDR2 FQGNSA. The CDR3 contains 16 residues. J was trimmed by 7 bases and V by 4 bases; bases with no gene match: 11. CDR3 in amino acids: CASSSDPYRGFEKLFF. The CDR3 DNA reads TGTGCCAGCAGCTCCGACCCTTACAGGGGGTTTGAAAAACTGTTTTTT.

The rearrangement links TRBV18 to TRBJ2-2; the D gene is possibly TRBD1 (5 bases). This CDR3 is 15 amino acids long. CDR1 is KGHSH, CDR2 LQKENI, per germline. Trimming pared 3 bases from V and 5 bases from J, leaving 13 bases between. The CDR3 loop reads CASSPQGEETGELFF. CDR3 nucleotides: TGTGCCAGCTCACCGCAGGGCGAAGAAACCGGGGAGCTGTTTTTT. Full variable domain (remainder filled in from reference TRBV18 and TRBJ2-2): NAGVMQNPRHLVRRRGQEARLRCSPMKGHSHVYWYRQLPEEGLKFMVYLQKENIIDESGMPKERFSAEFPKEGPSILRIQQVVRGDSAAYFCASSPQGEETGELFFGEGSRLTVL.

The V call is TRBV27, the J call TRBJ1-5, with a tentative D call TRBD1 (5 bases). This CDR3 is 12 amino acids long. Trimming removed 5 bases at V and 7 bases at J, with 9 bases between. The germline gives CDR1 MNHEY, CDR2 SMNVEV (reference sequence). The CDR3 loop is CASSVRGQPQHF. CDR3 in DNA: TGTGCCAGCAGTGTGCGGGGCCAGCCCCAGCATTTT.